This TCR beta chain was sequenced during a study of STAT5B mutations in CD4+ large granular lymphocyte leukemia. Study-wide findings and caveats: CD4-sorted patient repertoires seemed more clonal than healthy CD4+ repertoires.

Sequencing was at survey level. Profiled with immunoSEQ multiplex PCR; TCRdb holds only in-frame clones, not every one. The sample has about 22,000 clones; 82% are singletons. Details on this clone: Its specificity is not known.

The sequence derives from a human donor in good health. Sequenced sample: CD4+ T cells from blood buffy coats.

The CDR3, as DNA: TGTGCCAGCACTCTGGACAGGGGGCAGGGCCAGTACTTC. This codes for CASTLDRGQGQYF. The rearrangement joins TRBV28 to TRBJ2-5, with TRBD1 matching over 11 bases. The CDR3 covers 13 residues. Germline CDR1 MDHEN, CDR2 SYDVKM. Trimming removed 7 bases from V and 10 bases from J; junction bases left unmatched: 8.